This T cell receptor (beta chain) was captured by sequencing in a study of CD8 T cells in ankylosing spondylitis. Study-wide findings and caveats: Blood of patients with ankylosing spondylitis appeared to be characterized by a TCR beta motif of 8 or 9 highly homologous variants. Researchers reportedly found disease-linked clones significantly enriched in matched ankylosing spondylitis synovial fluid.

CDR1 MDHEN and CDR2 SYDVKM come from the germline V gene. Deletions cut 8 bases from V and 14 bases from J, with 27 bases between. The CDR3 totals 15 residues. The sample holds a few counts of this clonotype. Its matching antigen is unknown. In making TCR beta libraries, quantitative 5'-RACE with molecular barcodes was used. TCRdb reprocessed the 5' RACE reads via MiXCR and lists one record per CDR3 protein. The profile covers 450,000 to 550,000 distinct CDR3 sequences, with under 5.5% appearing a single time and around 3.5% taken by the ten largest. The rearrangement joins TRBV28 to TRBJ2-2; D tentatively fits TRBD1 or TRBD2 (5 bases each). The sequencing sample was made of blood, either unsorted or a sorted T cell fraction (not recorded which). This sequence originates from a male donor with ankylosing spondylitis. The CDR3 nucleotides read TGTGCCAGCGCCCCGGGTGGGACGCAACACCGGGGTCTGTTTTTT. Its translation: CASAPGGTQHRGLFF.